The T cell receptor beta chain under discussion was sequenced for a study of blood T cell repertoires in COVID-19 (dated by TCRdb to 2018 to 2021). Regarding the research as a whole: Samples covering the acute and convalescent phases of COVID-19 were provided by collaborators in the United States, Italy and Spain. Samples were obtained from the ongoing ImmuneRACE study (first 160 participants) and from over a thousand subjects provided by 6 global collaborators. Nearly every sample came with metadata listing a de-identified subject ID, COVID-19 status, age in years and sex. The repertoires were released in a freely available public database meant as a resource for research on the immune response to SARS-CoV-2. Where HLA class I and class II types were available, the types were taken from metadata supplied by the sample provider, not from assay-based typing. The material from the prospective study consisted of cDNA or gDNA derived from T cells, B-cell-depleted T cells, or PBMCs. Deeply sampled blood TCRbeta repertoires from subjects exposed to, actively infected with, or recovered from COVID-19 were included in the dataset. What the authors observed across the whole study: Clinical and demographic metadata were provided uncurated, with the amount varying by source and participant.

The table lists this clone with a count of one. No cognate antigen has been identified for it. No base quality information exists; no much larger clone differs at one position. The collaborating institutions used their own protocols to collect whole blood in K2EDTA tubes. For TCRbeta analysis, collaborator samples were shipped as frozen whole blood, as isolated PBMCs, or as DNA extracted from either sample type. The germline V gene sets CDR1 to SGHRS and CDR2 to YFSETQ. Taken from cysteine to phenylalanine, the CDR3 has 16 residues. Only the CDR3 region is kept as DNA, spanning 48 bases read in frame from base 1. The germline V and J ends show losses of 3 bases and 6 bases respectively, and no gene match explains 11 bases of the junction. TCRbeta CDR3 regions were amplified from genomic DNA using the immunoSEQ Assay, a bias-controlled multiplex PCR. As for the original processing: The number of nucleated cells in each sample was estimated from the amplification of reference gene primers within the assay. Sequence reads were collapsed and filtered to measure the absolute abundance of every unique TCRbeta CDR3 rearrangement. For each sample, productive Simpson clonality was calculated as the square root of Simpson's diversity index over productive rearrangements. TCRdb's version of the immuneACCESS table is confined to in-frame rearrangements and falls short of the full clone set. An unresolved V gene accounts for under half of the shortfall where checked; the remainder is of unknown origin. V and J calls and clone size are those listed in that table; D and trimming were worked out from the DNA. The sample table holds tens of thousands of clones, of which approximately 80% were seen once. More than 20% of the sample is taken by the ten largest.

The sequencing input was peripheral blood. This receptor was taken from a human donor in a cohort sampled during active COVID-19. The sequence links TRBV5-1 to TRBJ1-3, and 8 bases in between align with TRBD1. The CDR3 corresponds to CASSSTDSTGENTIYF. The sequenced DNA: TGCGCCAGCAGCTCCACCGATTCGACAGGGGAAAACACCATATATTTT.